These T cell receptor beta chains were read from a single sample in a study of shared clonotypes between healthy human individuals. Assay used: immunoSEQ multiplex PCR; TCRdb lists only in-frame clones, some missing. This sample has some 2 million clones, with about 95% found just once. Source material: naive CD8+ T cells sorted from blood. The receptors were sampled from a man aged 18 to 30 in good health. CDR3s include the opening cysteine and the closing phenylalanine or tryptophan. The D gene is left open where the match is weak. The listing skips clone size in some rows; elsewhere it reads once, few, many or a size class.

d_call: NA; clone_size: NA; j_call: TRBJ2-7; v_call: TRBV4-1; cdr3_aa: CASSQGAGAAYEQYF; cdr3_nt: TGCGCCAGCAGCCAAGGGGCAGGGGCGGCCTACGAGCAGTACTTC
d_call: NA; clone_size: NA; j_call: TRBJ1-3; v_call: TRBV30; cdr3_aa: CAWSISSGNTIYF; cdr3_nt: TGTGCCTGGAGTATATCCTCTGGAAACACCATATATTTT
d_call: NA; clone_size: NA; j_call: TRBJ2-7; v_call: TRBV20-1; cdr3_aa: CSARSPGEQYF; cdr3_nt: TGCAGTGCTAGATCGCCGGGCGAGCAGTACTTC
d_call: NA; clone_size: NA; j_call: TRBJ2-5; v_call: TRBV7-2; cdr3_aa: CASSVLRGETQYF; cdr3_nt: TGTGCCAGCAGCGTACTTAGGGGGGAGACCCAGTACTTC
d_call: TRBD1; clone_size: NA; j_call: TRBJ1-3; v_call: TRBV5-3; cdr3_aa: CARSLPWTGRGNTIYF; cdr3_nt: TGTGCCAGAAGCTTGCCCTGGACAGGGAGGGGAAACACCATATATTTT
d_call: TRBD2; clone_size: NA; j_call: TRBJ2-7; v_call: TRBV7-8; cdr3_aa: CASSLRTSGSSAEQYF; cdr3_nt: TGTGCCAGCAGCTTGCGGACTAGCGGGAGTAGCGCCGAGCAGTACTTC
d_call: NA; clone_size: NA; j_call: TRBJ2-5; v_call: TRBV2; cdr3_aa: CASSDRALGPEVQYF; cdr3_nt: TGTGCCAGCAGTGATAGGGCGTTGGGACCCGAGGTCCAGTACTTC
d_call: TRBD2; clone_size: NA; j_call: TRBJ2-7; v_call: TRBV11-3; cdr3_aa: CASSSGLADSIYEQYF; cdr3_nt: TGTGCCAGCAGCTCCGGGCTAGCGGATTCTATCTACGAGCAGTACTTC
d_call: TRBD1; clone_size: NA; j_call: TRBJ2-7; v_call: TRBV28; cdr3_aa: CASSSGGEQYF; cdr3_nt: TGTGCCAGCAGTTCAGGGGGCGAGCAGTACTTC
d_call: NA; clone_size: NA; j_call: TRBJ2-1; v_call: TRBV27; cdr3_aa: CASSLSSYNEQFF; cdr3_nt: TGTGCCAGCAGTCTGAGCTCCTACAATGAGCAGTTCTTC
d_call: TRBD2; clone_size: NA; j_call: TRBJ2-1; v_call: TRBV5-4; cdr3_aa: CASSLALAGNEQFF; cdr3_nt: TGTGCCAGCAGCTTGGCACTAGCGGGCAATGAGCAGTTCTTC
d_call: NA; clone_size: few; j_call: TRBJ1-2; v_call: TRBV4-1; cdr3_aa: CASSQGQGTNYGYTF; cdr3_nt: TGCGCCAGCAGCCAAGGTCAGGGAACTAACTATGGCTACACCTTC
d_call: NA; clone_size: NA; j_call: TRBJ2-1; v_call: TRBV13; cdr3_aa: CASSLRPRHSYNEQFF; cdr3_nt: TGTGCCAGCAGCTTACGTCCGAGGCACTCCTACAATGAGCAGTTCTTC
d_call: NA; clone_size: NA; j_call: TRBJ2-7; v_call: TRBV5-4; cdr3_aa: CASSPGIGQTYEQYF; cdr3_nt: TGTGCCAGCAGCCCCGGGATTGGGCAGACCTACGAGCAGTACTTC
d_call: NA; clone_size: NA; j_call: TRBJ2-3; v_call: TRBV7-9; cdr3_aa: CASSPEGGRTDTQYF; cdr3_nt: TGTGCCAGCAGCCCGGAGGGCGGGCGCACAGATACGCAGTATTTT
d_call: NA; clone_size: NA; j_call: TRBJ2-2; v_call: TRBV9; cdr3_aa: CASSGPLQMDSPGELFF; cdr3_nt: TGTGCCAGCAGCGGCCCTTTACAGATGGACAGTCCCGGGGAGCTGTTTTTT
d_call: TRBD1; clone_size: NA; j_call: TRBJ1-2; v_call: TRBV19; cdr3_aa: CASTPRDSVYFYGYTF; cdr3_nt: TGTGCCAGTACCCCCCGGGACAGCGTATATTTCTATGGCTACACCTTC
d_call: TRBD2; clone_size: NA; j_call: TRBJ2-7; v_call: TRBV27; cdr3_aa: CVTGLAGLNEQYF; cdr3_nt: TGTGTCACGGGACTAGCGGGGCTGAACGAGCAGTACTTC